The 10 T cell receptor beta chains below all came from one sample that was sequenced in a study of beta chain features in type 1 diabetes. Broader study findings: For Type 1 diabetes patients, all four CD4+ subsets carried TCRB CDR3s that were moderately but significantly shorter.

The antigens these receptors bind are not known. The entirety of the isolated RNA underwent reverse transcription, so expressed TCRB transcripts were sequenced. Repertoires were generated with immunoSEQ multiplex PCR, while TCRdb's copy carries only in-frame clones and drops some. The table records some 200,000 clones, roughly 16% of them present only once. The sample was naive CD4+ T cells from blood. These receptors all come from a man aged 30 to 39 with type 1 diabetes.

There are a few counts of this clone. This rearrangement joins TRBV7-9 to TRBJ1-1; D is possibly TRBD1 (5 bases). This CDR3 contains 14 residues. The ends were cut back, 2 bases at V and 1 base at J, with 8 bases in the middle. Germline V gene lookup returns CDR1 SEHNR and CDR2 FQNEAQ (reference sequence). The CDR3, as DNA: TGTGCCAGCAGCTTACTGGGACGGAACACTGAAGCTTTCTTT. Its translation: CASSLLGRNTEAFF. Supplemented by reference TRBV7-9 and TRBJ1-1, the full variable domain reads DTGVSQNPRHKITKRGQNVTFRCDPISEHNRLYWYRQTLGQGPEFLTYFQNEAQLEKSRLLSDRFSAERPKGSFSTLEIQRTEQGDSAMYLCASSLLGRNTEAFFGQGTRLTVV.

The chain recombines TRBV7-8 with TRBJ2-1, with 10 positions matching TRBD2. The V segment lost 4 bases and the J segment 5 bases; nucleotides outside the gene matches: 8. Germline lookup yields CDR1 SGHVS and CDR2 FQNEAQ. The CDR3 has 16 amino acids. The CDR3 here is CASSSPSGRRNNEQFF. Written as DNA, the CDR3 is TGTGCCAGCAGCTCCCCTAGCGGGAGAAGAAACAATGAGCAGTTCTTC.

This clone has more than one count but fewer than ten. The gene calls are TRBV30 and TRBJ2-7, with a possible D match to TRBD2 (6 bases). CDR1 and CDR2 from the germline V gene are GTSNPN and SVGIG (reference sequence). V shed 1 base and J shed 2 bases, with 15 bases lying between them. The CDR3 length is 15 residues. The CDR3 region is CAWSGRTNKTYEQYF. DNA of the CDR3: TGTGCCTGGAGTGGCCGGACTAATAAGACCTACGAGCAGTACTTC. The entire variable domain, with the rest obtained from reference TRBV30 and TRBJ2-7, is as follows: SQTIHQWPATLVQPVGSPLSLECTVEGTSNPNLYWYRQAAGRGLQLLFYSVGIGQISSEVPQNLSASRPQDRQFILSSKKLLLSDSGFYLCAWSGRTNKTYEQYFGPGTRLTVT.

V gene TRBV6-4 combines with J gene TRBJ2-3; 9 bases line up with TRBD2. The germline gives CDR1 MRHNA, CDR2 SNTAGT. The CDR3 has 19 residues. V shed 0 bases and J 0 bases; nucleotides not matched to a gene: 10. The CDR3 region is CASSDSLVTSGQSTDTQYF. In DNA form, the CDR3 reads TGTGCCAGCAGTGACTCTTTGGTGACTAGCGGCCAGAGCACAGATACGCAGTATTTT.

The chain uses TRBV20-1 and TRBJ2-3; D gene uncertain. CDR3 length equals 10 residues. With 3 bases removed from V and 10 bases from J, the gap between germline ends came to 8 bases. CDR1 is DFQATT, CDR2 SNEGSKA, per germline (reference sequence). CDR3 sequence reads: CSASGRAQYF. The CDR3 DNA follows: TGCAGTGCTAGTGGCCGGGCGCAGTATTTT.

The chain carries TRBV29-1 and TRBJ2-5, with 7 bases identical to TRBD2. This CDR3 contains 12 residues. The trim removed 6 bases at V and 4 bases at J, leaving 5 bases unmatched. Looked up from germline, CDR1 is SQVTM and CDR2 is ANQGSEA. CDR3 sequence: CSVRGYGETQYF. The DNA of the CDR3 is TGCAGCGTGCGGGGGTATGGAGAGACCCAGTACTTC.

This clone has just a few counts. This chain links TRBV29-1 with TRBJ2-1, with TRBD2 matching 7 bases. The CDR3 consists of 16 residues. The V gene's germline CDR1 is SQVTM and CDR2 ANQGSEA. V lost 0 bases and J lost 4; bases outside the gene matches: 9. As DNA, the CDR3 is TGCAGCGTTGAAGATTCCCTAGCGGTTCAATACAATGAGCAGTTCTTC. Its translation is CSVEDSLAVQYNEQFF.

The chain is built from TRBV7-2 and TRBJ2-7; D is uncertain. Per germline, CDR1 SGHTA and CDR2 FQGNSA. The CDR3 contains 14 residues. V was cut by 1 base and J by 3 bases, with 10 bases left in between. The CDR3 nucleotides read TGTGCCAGCAGCTTAGGAGACGGAGACTACGAGCAGTACTTC. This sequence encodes CASSLGDGDYEQYF.

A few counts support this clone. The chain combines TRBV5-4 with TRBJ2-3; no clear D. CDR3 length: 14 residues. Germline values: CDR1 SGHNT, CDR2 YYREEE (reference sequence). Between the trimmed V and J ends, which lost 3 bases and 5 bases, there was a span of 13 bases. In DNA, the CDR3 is TGTGCCAGCAGCTCGCCTGAGACCGGAGATACGCAGTATTTT. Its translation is CASSSPETGDTQYF.

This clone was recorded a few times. This CDR3 is CASSQGAGSQETQYF. The CDR3 DNA is TGCGCCAGCAGCCAAGGGGCTGGCAGCCAAGAGACCCAGTACTTC. The V call is TRBV4-1, the J call TRBJ2-5; unclear D gene. Germline values: CDR1 MGHRA, CDR2 YSYEKL. The CDR3 is 15 amino acids. V lost 1 base, J lost 1 base, and 10 bases lay in between.